The present entry profiles one T cell receptor beta chain with its context. These data come from a study of control samples from healthy donors and cancer patients. Some clones are missing from TCRdb's copy, which holds only in-frame ones; the method was immunoSEQ multiplex PCR. The sample records about 150,000 clones, about 94% being singletons. With 5 bases clipped from V and 2 bases from J, the junction kept 10 bases outside the gene matches. The germline V gene encodes CDR1 SEHNR and CDR2 FQNEAQ (reference sequence). There are 16 residues in the CDR3. The sequence was obtained from a man in his sixties with colorectal cancer. The sequencing input was PBMCs. This chain links TRBV7-9 with TRBJ2-3, with 7 bases fitting TRBD1. Here the CDR3 reads CASSPMRGGITDTQYF. The CDR3 nucleotides are TGTGCCAGCAGCCCAATGCGAGGGGGCATCACAGATACGCAGTATTTT.